The 22 T cell receptor beta chains reported below all come from one sample, sequenced in a study of molecular identifiers for immune sequencing clone quantification. TCRdb fed the PCR reads into MiXCR, producing one record per CDR3 protein. Of just under 650,000 distinct CDR3 sequences in the sample, about 20% were seen once. The specimen sequenced was naive CD8+ T cells from blood, with Jurkat cell RNA spiked in. Subset noted: FACS-sorted CD8+CD4-CCR7+CD45RA+ naive T cells. The receptors were gathered from a human donor in good health. Some libraries in this study had Jurkat cell RNA spiked in.

In its sample, this clonotype was seen many times. V usage is TRBV4-1 and J usage is TRBJ2-2; TRBD2 aligns across 8 bases. This CDR3 region has 18 residues. Germline lookup yields CDR1 MGHRA and CDR2 YSYEKL. V trimming: 0 bases; J trimming: 4 bases; junction bases outside the gene matches: 10. The CDR3: CASSQDPPGGPSTGELFF. The CDR3 DNA sequence: TGCGCCAGCAGCCAAGACCCTCCGGGGGGGCCGAGCACCGGGGAGCTGTTTTTT.

This clonotype was counted ten times or more. The V call is TRBV27, the J call TRBJ2-7; 9 positions match TRBD2. V trimming: 0 bases; J trimming: 4 bases; junction bases outside the gene matches: 4. The CDR3 is made up of 15 amino acids. Germline lookup yields CDR1 MNHEY and CDR2 SMNVEV (reference sequence). The CDR3 loop is CASSLSSGRYYEQYF. CDR3 nucleotide sequence: TGTGCCAGCAGTTTATCAAGCGGGAGGTATTACGAGCAGTACTTC.

As for this clonotype: As the CDR3 is not closed by the conserved phenylalanine or tryptophan, this likely results from a read error. The V and J genes are TRBV6-5 and TRBJ1-1; the D is unclear. This CDR3 has 13 amino acids. Germline CDR1 MNHEY, CDR2 SVGAGI. Deletions cut 2 bases from V and 1 base from J, with 5 bases between. CDR3 coding DNA: TGTGCCAGCAGTTACAGACAGAACACTGAAGCTTTCTCT. Translating it yields CASSYRQNTEAFS.

Comment on this clonotype: A much larger clone is a single base away; this may be a read error. This chain connects TRBV7-9 to TRBJ1-3; D gene ambiguous. CDR3 length: 12 residues. Trimming shortened V by 2 bases and J by 8 bases, and 7 bases separated the two germline ends. Germline V gene data show CDR1 as SEHNR and CDR2 as FQNEAQ (reference sequence). This chain's CDR3 is CASSLSEHTIYF. Written as DNA, the CDR3 is TGTGCCAGCAGCTTAAGTGAACACACCATATATTTT.

This clonotype was seen at least ten times. The chain couples TRBV29-1 to TRBJ2-2; TRBD2 matches at 9 bases. CDR3 length equals 16 residues. Germline V gene lookup returns CDR1 SQVTM and CDR2 ANQGSEA. Trimming took 6 bases from V and 2 from J; bases not matched to a gene: 10. The CDR3 DNA follows: TGCAGCGTGGGCGGGCAGCGGGAGGTAAACACCGGGGAGCTGTTTTTT. This sequence encodes CSVGGQREVNTGELFF.

As regards this clonotype: A much larger clone lies one base from this, so it may be a read error. The CDR3 is CASSYQTWGNAQFF. The CDR3 nucleotides are TGTGCCAGCAGTTACCAGACGTGGGGCAATGCGCAGTTCTTC. This rearrangement joins TRBV6-2 or TRBV6-3 to TRBJ2-1, with TRBD1 as a possible D gene (5 bases). The CDR3 loop spans 14 amino acids. Germline V CDR1 and CDR2: MNHEY, SVGEGT.

At least ten counts were recorded for this clonotype. The rearrangement joins TRBV13 to TRBJ1-1; TRBD1 matches at 8 bases. Germline V gene sequence: CDR1 PRHDT, CDR2 FYEKMQ (reference sequence). The CDR3 runs to 14 residues. V trimming: 5 bases; J trimming: 7 bases; junction bases outside the gene matches: 9. This CDR3 reads CASSPQDRGFEAFF. As DNA, the CDR3 is TGTGCCAGCAGCCCCCAAGACAGGGGATTTGAAGCTTTCTTT.

This clonotype was seen many times. The genes are TRBV29-1 and TRBJ1-2; D may be TRBD1 (6 bases). This CDR3 has 11 residues. V was shortened by 4 bases and J by 5 bases, with 8 bases between the two germline ends. Per the germline V gene, CDR1 is SQVTM and CDR2 is ANQGSEA. CDR3: CSVGGQYGYTF. The CDR3 DNA reads as TGCAGCGTTGGGGGACAATATGGCTACACCTTC. Together with reference TRBV29-1 and TRBJ1-2, the CDR3 gives the full variable domain: SAVISQKPSRDICQRGTSLTIQCQVDSQVTMMFWYRQQPGQSLTLIATANQGSEATYESGFVIDKFPISRPNLTFSTLTVSNMSPEDSSIYLCSVGGQYGYTFGSGTRLTVV.

The rearrangement links TRBV7-9 to TRBJ2-1; 8 positions match TRBD1. The junction had 3 bases not matched to a gene; V was cut back by 1 base and J by 7 bases. The length of the CDR3 is 14 residues. Germline V gene data show CDR1 as SEHNR and CDR2 as FQNEAQ (reference sequence). CDR3 bases: TGTGCCAGCAGCTTAGTGGGGACAGGTAATGAGCAGTTCTTC. As protein: CASSLVGTGNEQFF. Complete variable domain (other parts from reference TRBV7-9 and TRBJ2-1): DTGVSQNPRHKITKRGQNVTFRCDPISEHNRLYWYRQTLGQGPEFLTYFQNEAQLEKSRLLSDRFSAERPKGSFSTLEIQRTEQGDSAMYLCASSLVGTGNEQFFGPGTRLTVL.

Points on this clonotype: A single base separates this from a much larger clone, so it may be a read error. The V and J genes are TRBV9 and TRBJ2-7; unclear D gene. Germline V lookup: CDR1 SGDLS, CDR2 YYNGEE. There are 12 residues in the CDR3. Trimming removed 4 bases from V and 13 bases from J, with 18 bases in between. The CDR3 DNA reads as TGTGCCAGCAGCATAGTGGGTAGTGTCGGTTACTTC. Its protein is CASSIVGSVGYF.

This clonotype came up a few times. A read error may explain this, as a much larger clone is one base away. The gene calls are TRBV7-2 and TRBJ2-7, with D possibly being TRBD2 (6 bases). Germline CDR1 and CDR2: SGHTA and FQGNSA. Trimming cost V 4 bases and J 0 bases, with 16 bases left between them. CDR3 length: 16 amino acids. The chain's CDR3 is CASSSPGVENSYEQYF. The DNA for the CDR3 is TGTGCCAGCAGCTCGCCGGGGGTAGAAAACTCCTACGAGCAGTACTTC.

This clonotype has ten or more counts. The gene calls are TRBV6-5 and TRBJ2-7; the match to TRBD2 covers 11 bases. The junction had 5 bases not matched to a gene; V was cut back by 2 bases and J by 2 bases. CDR3 length: 16 amino acids. The germline gives CDR1 MNHEY, CDR2 SVGAGI. The CDR3 protein is CASSYGLAGGTYEQYF. DNA for the CDR3: TGTGCCAGCAGTTACGGATTAGCGGGGGGGACCTACGAGCAGTACTTC.

This clonotype was observed at least ten times. The CDR3 reads CASSLEMGASGNTIYF. The CDR3 DNA is TGCGCCAGCAGCTTGGAAATGGGGGCCTCTGGAAACACCATATATTTT. The chain has TRBV5-1 and TRBJ1-3, with D possibly TRBD1 on 6 matching bases. Trimming shortened V by 0 bases and J by 0 bases, and 10 bases separated the two germline ends. The CDR3 is 16 residues long. Germline CDR1 is SGHRS and CDR2 is YFSETQ.

A remark on this clonotype: At one end the junction does not follow the germline gene, possibly because of a read error. The gene calls are TRBV6-1 and TRBJ2-1; 8 nucleotides align to TRBD2. The CDR3 is 17 amino acids. Germline-derived CDR1 and CDR2 are MNHNS and SASEGT. The CDR3 coding sequence is TGTGCCAGCAGTGATTTGGTAACTAGCGGCCTTCGGAATGGGCAGTTCTTC. Its protein product is CASSDLVTSGLRNGQFF.

This rearrangement joins TRBV11-2 to TRBJ1-1, with a possible D match to TRBD1 (5 bases). This CDR3 comprises 16 residues. CDR1 and CDR2 (germline): SGHAT, FQNNGV. The V end was cut by 5 bases, the J end by 3 bases, with 19 bases between. CDR3 nucleotides: TGTGCCAGCAGCCCCCTGCAGGGTTCACTGGACACTGAAGCTTTCTTT. This encodes CASSPLQGSLDTEAFF.

This clonotype appeared a few times. The J gene is TRBJ2-7, the V gene TRBV12-3 or TRBV12-4; D not certain. Trimming took off 5 bases at V and 2 bases at J, with 13 bases between the two ends. The CDR3 runs 14 residues. The CDR3 spells CASSAIQYPYEQYF. The CDR3 coding sequence is TGTGCCAGCAGTGCGATACAATACCCCTACGAGCAGTACTTC.

A remark on this clonotype: Possible read error: a much larger clone is one base away. The CDR3 ends on some other residue instead of the conserved phenylalanine or tryptophan, so this is likely a read error. The limits of the CDR3 on the DNA are not certain, so only TCRdb's listed CDR3 is given. The chain combines TRBV6-5 with TRBJ2-7; the table's D call, TRBD1, has no DNA check behind it. Both ends counted, the CDR3 spans 12 residues. Germline CDR1 MNHEY, CDR2 SVGAGI. This CDR3 is CASSYDRDSLTL.

This chain joins TRBV27 and TRBJ1-2; a weak D match, TRBD1 (6 bases). The V end lost 4 bases, the J end lost 8 bases, and 20 bases lay between the germline ends. In germline, CDR1 is MNHEY, CDR2 SMNVEV (reference sequence). This CDR3 region has 15 residues. This chain's CDR3 is CASSSKYRVVGGYTF. CDR3 nucleotide sequence: TGTGCCAGCAGTTCGAAATACAGGGTAGTGGGAGGCTACACCTTC.

There are many counts of this clonotype. This chain uses TRBV20-1 with TRBJ1-1; D uncertain. V lost 4 bases to trimming and J lost 2 bases, with 5 bases between them. The CDR3 has 11 residues. CDR1 and CDR2 from the germline V gene are DFQATT and SNEGSKA (reference sequence). In DNA form, the CDR3 reads TGCAGTGCTATTGGCAACACTGAAGCTTTCTTT. Translating gives CSAIGNTEAFF.

There are many counts of this clonotype. CDR3 protein: CASSLLATDTQYF. CDR3 sequence (DNA): TGTGCCAGCAGCTTGCTCGCTACAGATACGCAGTATTTT. The J gene is TRBJ2-3, the V gene TRBV11-2; D not certain. This CDR3 spans 13 amino acids. Germline assignment: CDR1 SGHAT and CDR2 FQNNGV. The V end was cut by 3 bases, the J end by 3 bases, with 7 bases between.

In its sample, this clonotype was seen many times. The chain combines TRBV9 with TRBJ2-2; 7 bases line up with TRBD2. J lost 6 bases, V lost 5 bases, and 1 base had no gene match. CDR3 length: 12 amino acids. Germline assignment: CDR1 SGDLS and CDR2 YYNGEE. CDR3 sequence reads: CASRGGSGELFF. The CDR3 DNA reads TGTGCCAGCAGGGGGGGGTCCGGGGAGCTGTTTTTT.

In this sample, this clonotype turned up many times. The chain has TRBV13 and TRBJ1-2, with a weak D call TRBD1 (5 bases). CDR3 length: 14 residues. The V end was cut by 5 bases, the J end by 6 bases, with 16 bases between. Germline V gene lookup returns CDR1 PRHDT and CDR2 FYEKMQ (reference sequence). CDR3 coding DNA: TGTGCCAGCAGCCAAGGGGCCCGGGCCAATGGCTACACCTTC. Translated: CASSQGARANGYTF.